These 14 T cell receptor beta chains share one sample of origin, sequenced in a study of cytomegalovirus exposure and HLA in healthy donors (dated 2017 in TCRdb). The library was obtained by the immunoSEQ multiplex PCR assay. For the multiplex PCR, a mixture combining 60 forward primers for TCR Vbeta segments and 13 reverse primers for TCR Jbeta segments was used. TCRdb re-hosts the immuneACCESS table, in-frame sequences only. Its copies lack some clones; in the studies checked, an unresolved V gene accounts for under half of them, and the cause for the rest is not known. The table for this sample shows about 75,000 clones. 3.5% to 4% of the sample belongs to the ten largest clones. Specimen: PBMCs. The receptors were gathered from a man between 18 and 35 years old in good health and CMV-seropositive.

J is TRBJ1-1 and V is TRBV7-2, with a weak D call TRBD1 (5 bases). Trimming took 2 bases from V and 8 from J, leaving 9 bases between them. The CDR3 contains 12 residues. Germline values: CDR1 SGHTA, CDR2 FQGNSA. The CDR3 DNA reads TGTGCCAGCAGCTTATCGTGGACAGAAGCTTTCTTT. It encodes CASSLSWTEAFF.

The chain is built from TRBV5-6 and TRBJ1-4; perhaps TRBD1 as D (6 bases). The CDR3 sequence is 14 residues long. V lost 2 bases and J lost 8, with 13 bases in between. Germline V lookup: CDR1 SGHDT, CDR2 YYEEEE. The CDR3 protein is CASSLQGYGEKLFF. CDR3 DNA sequence: TGTGCCAGCAGCTTACAGGGTTATGGGGAAAAACTGTTTTTT.

The chain uses TRBV28 and TRBJ2-1, with 8 bases matching TRBD2. Germline V lookup: CDR1 MDHEN, CDR2 SYDVKM. This CDR3 has 15 residues. V shed 7 bases, J shed 3 bases, and the junction held 8 bases outside the gene matches. DNA for the CDR3: TGTGCCAGCACCTCAAGCGGGGGCAGCTACAATGAGCAGTTCTTC. Its protein is CASTSSGGSYNEQFF.

The chain uses TRBV6-1 and TRBJ2-3; the D gene is possibly TRBD2 (5 bases). Germline V gene sequence: CDR1 MNHNS, CDR2 SASEGT. Trimming cost V 3 bases and J 0 bases, with 16 bases left between them. This CDR3 comprises 17 residues. The CDR3 protein is CASSDRAAERSTDTQYF. The CDR3, as DNA: TGTGCCAGCAGTGATCGGGCAGCGGAGAGAAGCACAGATACGCAGTATTTT.

The CDR3 sequence: CASSSEPGLAGVEQFF. The DNA of the CDR3 is TGTGCCAGCAGCAGCGAACCGGGACTAGCGGGAGTTGAGCAGTTCTTC. The rearrangement uses TRBV7-9 and TRBJ2-1; TRBD2 agrees at 14 bases. CDR1 is SEHNR and CDR2 is FQNEAQ in the germline V gene (reference sequence). CDR3 size: 16 residues. V shed 5 bases and J 9 bases; nucleotides not matched to a gene: 9.

V gene TRBV5-1 combines with J gene TRBJ2-1; maybe TRBD1 (6 bases). Germline V gives CDR1 SGHRS, CDR2 YFSETQ. This CDR3 contains 16 residues. The ends were cut back, 4 bases at V and 2 bases at J, with 16 bases in the middle. The CDR3 DNA reads as TGCGCCAGCAGCATCCTGGACAGATTCCCCTACAATGAGCAGTTCTTC. This translates into CASSILDRFPYNEQFF.

The rearrangement joins TRBV9 to TRBJ2-7; D uncertain. CDR3 length: 16 residues. Trimming removed 4 bases from V and 1 base from J, with 18 bases in between. The V gene's germline CDR1 is SGDLS and CDR2 YYNGEE. The CDR3 nucleotides read TGTGCCAGCAGCCCTTCGAACCGGGTCTTATCCTACGAGCAGTACTTC. The encoded protein is CASSPSNRVLSYEQYF.

The chain uses TRBV7-9 and TRBJ1-1; TRBD1 matches 9 bases. Looked up from germline, CDR1 is SEHNR and CDR2 is FQNEAQ (reference sequence). Losses at the gene ends were 5 bases for V and 5 bases for J; bases not matched to a gene: 6. The CDR3 loop spans 14 amino acids. The CDR3 spells CASSQQGAYTEAFF. Here the CDR3 DNA reads TGTGCCAGCAGCCAACAGGGGGCCTATACTGAAGCTTTCTTT.

CDR3 in DNA: TGTGCCAGCAGCCCCCGCGGGGGAAACTATGGCTACACCTTC. As protein: CASSPRGGNYGYTF. The chain couples TRBV5-4 to TRBJ1-2; tentatively, D is TRBD1 (5 bases). The CDR3 extends over 14 amino acids. Trimming removed 4 bases at V and 2 bases at J, with 12 bases between. Germline values: CDR1 SGHNT, CDR2 YYREEE (reference sequence).

This chain connects TRBV11-2 to TRBJ2-1; TRBD1 matches at 7 bases. Germline loops: CDR1 SGHAT, CDR2 FQNNGV. The CDR3 consists of 13 residues. V shed 4 bases and J 5 bases; nucleotides not matched to a gene: 2. The CDR3 nucleotides are TGTGCCAGCAGCTCGGACAGGAACAATGAGCAGTTCTTC. It encodes CASSSDRNNEQFF.

The rearrangement links TRBV28 to TRBJ2-7; D unclear. This CDR3 contains 11 residues. Germline CDR1 and CDR2: MDHEN and SYDVKM. Between the trimmed V and J ends, which lost 7 bases and 4 bases, there was a span of 8 bases. The CDR3 loop reads CASTSGYEQYF. As DNA, the CDR3 is TGTGCCAGCACCTCCGGGTACGAGCAGTACTTC.

V is TRBV7-8 and J is TRBJ1-2, with D hard to call. This CDR3 is built from 15 residues. Per the germline V gene, CDR1 is SGHVS and CDR2 is FQNEAQ. The ends were cut back, 5 bases at V and 2 bases at J, with 15 bases in the middle. The CDR3 loop reads CASSVFPTENYGYTF. CDR3 DNA: TGTGCCAGCAGCGTCTTCCCCACAGAGAACTATGGCTACACCTTC.

The chain combines TRBV30 with TRBJ1-3, with a weak D call TRBD1 (5 bases). The CDR3 runs to 12 residues. Germline V gene sequence: CDR1 GTSNPN, CDR2 SVGIG (reference sequence). Trimming cost V 4 bases and J 4 bases, with 8 bases left between them. The CDR3 DNA sequence: TGTGCCTGGATCCCAGGGGGAAACACCATATATTTT. Encoded protein: CAWIPGGNTIYF.

The V gene is TRBV5-4, the J gene TRBJ1-6; perhaps TRBD1 as D (5 bases). Trimming left V 1 base short and J 8 bases short, with 13 bases between. Germline values: CDR1 SGHNT, CDR2 YYREEE (reference sequence). CDR3 length: 15 amino acids. The DNA of the CDR3 is TGTGCCAGCAGCTTGCGGGGAGGGACTGATTCACCCCTCCACTTT. Protein sequence: CASSLRGGTDSPLHF.